These 30 T cell receptor beta chains were sequenced from one sample in a study of cytomegalovirus exposure and HLA in healthy donors (dated by TCRdb to about 2017). Libraries came from the immunoSEQ multiplex PCR assay. For the multiplex PCR, a mixture combining 60 forward primers for TCR Vbeta segments and 13 reverse primers for TCR Jbeta segments was used. Held by TCRdb, this immuneACCESS table contains in-frame sequences only and omits some clones. Under half of the omission traces to an unresolved V gene where checked; the cause of the rest is unknown. This sample is represented by approximately 91,000 clones; about four fifths of them were singletons. The top ten hold 10% of the sample. Sequenced sample: PBMCs. Receptors were obtained from a human donor in good health.

This clone was observed a few times. The chain is built from TRBV2 and TRBJ1-4; D remains ambiguous. The CDR3 runs to 13 residues. Trimming removed 8 bases at V and 8 bases at J, with 15 bases between. Germline CDR1 is SNHLY and CDR2 is FYNNEI. CDR3 in DNA: TGTGCCAGCCTCCCGGCAGGCCAGGAAAAACTGTTTTTT. Its translation: CASLPAGQEKLFF.

The CDR3 is CASRAPGTTYEQYF. As DNA, the CDR3 is TGTGCCAGCAGGGCCCCGGGGACAACCTACGAGCAGTACTTC. The chain uses TRBV6-1 and TRBJ2-7; D may be TRBD1 (6 bases). There are 14 residues in the CDR3. V shed 6 bases and J shed 2 bases, with 14 bases lying between them. Germline-derived CDR1 and CDR2 are MNHNS and SASEGT.

The chain carries TRBV7-2 and TRBJ1-2, with TRBD1 as a possible D gene (5 bases). The CDR3 contains 12 residues. Germline loops: CDR1 SGHTA, CDR2 FQGNSA. Trimming stripped 7 bases from V and 8 bases from J, with 14 bases between. The CDR3 loop is CASTTRGTGYTF. CDR3 in DNA: TGTGCCAGCACCACCCGGGGGACGGGCTACACCTTC.

The V gene is TRBV27, the J gene TRBJ1-5; D is unclear. This CDR3 contains 13 residues. Trimming removed 3 bases at V and 7 bases at J, with 10 bases between. Germline lookup yields CDR1 MNHEY and CDR2 SMNVEV (reference sequence). Here the CDR3 DNA reads TGTGCCAGCAGTTTGTATTTGCTACAGCCCCAGCATTTT. The encoded protein is CASSLYLLQPQHF.

This clone was detected only a few times. The chain employs TRBV7-3 and TRBJ2-1; 9 nucleotides align to TRBD1. After removal of 5 bases from V and 6 bases from J, the junction contained 11 bases not matched to a gene. The CDR3 runs to 16 residues. Germline V lookup: CDR1 SGHTA, CDR2 FQGTGA. The CDR3 sequence: CASSTRGGTGSNEQFF. The CDR3 DNA sequence: TGTGCCAGCAGCACCAGGGGGGGGACAGGGAGCAATGAGCAGTTCTTC.

This chain connects TRBV5-6 to TRBJ2-7, with 10 positions matching TRBD1. The ends lost 2 bases at V and 4 bases at J; junction bases unmatched: 3. Germline V gene lookup returns CDR1 SGHDT and CDR2 YYEEEE. The CDR3 consists of 14 residues. Written as DNA, the CDR3 is TGTGCCAGCAGCTTCCGACAGGGGGCTTACGAGCAGTACTTC. Its protein is CASSFRQGAYEQYF.

The V and J genes are TRBV6-5 and TRBJ2-7, with a possible D match to TRBD1 (6 bases). This CDR3 has 15 amino acids. The V end lost 4 bases, the J end lost 3 bases, and 16 bases lay between the germline ends. CDR1 MNHEY and CDR2 SVGAGI come from the germline V gene. For the CDR3, the DNA is TGTGCCAGCAGTTCCCTACAGGGACGATTCTACGAGCAGTACTTC. It specifies CASSSLQGRFYEQYF.

The chain has TRBV11-2 and TRBJ2-7; TRBD2 matches at 14 bases. Germline CDR1 is SGHAT and CDR2 is FQNNGV. The CDR3 is 17 residues long. After removal of 1 base from V and 4 bases from J, the junction contained 6 bases not matched to a gene. The CDR3 sequence: CASSLGGTSGSRYEQYF. The DNA of the CDR3 is TGTGCCAGCAGCTTAGGAGGGACTAGCGGGAGTAGGTACGAGCAGTACTTC.

J is TRBJ1-1 and V is TRBV25-1; 10 nucleotides agree with TRBD1. V gave up 4 bases and J gave up 6 bases; unmatched junction bases: 11. Germline V gives CDR1 MGHDK, CDR2 SYGVNS. The CDR3 totals 16 residues. CDR3 sequence reads: CASSATGGASASEAFF. CDR3 bases: TGTGCCAGCAGTGCGACAGGGGGCGCGTCTGCCTCTGAAGCTTTCTTT.

This clone has more than one count but fewer than ten. The chain couples TRBV5-1 to TRBJ1-4, with unresolved D. The CDR3 totals 14 residues. Germline V gene sequence: CDR1 SGHRS, CDR2 YFSETQ. V was clipped by 4 bases and J by 0 bases, with 7 bases between them. CDR3 coding DNA: TGCGCCAGCAGCGAATTAGCAACTAATGAAAAACTGTTTTTT. Translation: CASSELATNEKLFF.

V is TRBV21-1 and J is TRBJ2-7; the table assigns TRBD1, which was not confirmed against the DNA. TRBV21-1 is a listed pseudogene. There are 20 residues in the CDR3. As DNA, the CDR3 is TGTGCCAGCAGCAACCATTGGACAGGGTTCTGCTGGAGCCCAAACTACGAGCAGTACTTC. It yields the protein CASSNHWTGFCWSPNYEQYF.

This chain joins TRBV13 and TRBJ2-1; TRBD2 matches 7 bases. This CDR3 is built from 17 residues. The germline CDR1 and CDR2 sequences are PRHDT and FYEKMQ (reference sequence). With V trimmed by 4 bases and J by 4 bases, 13 bases remained unmatched. The CDR3: CASSSLAGGGLYNEQFF. For the CDR3, the DNA is TGTGCCAGCAGCTCCCTAGCTGGGGGGGGTTTGTACAATGAGCAGTTCTTC.

The chain employs TRBV6-1 and TRBJ2-5; D possibly corresponds to TRBD1 (6 bases). The CDR3 is 13 amino acids. Trimming cost V 6 bases and J 3 bases, with 11 bases left between them. Germline-derived CDR1 and CDR2 are MNHNS and SASEGT. The CDR3 region is CASRHRVEETQYF. CDR3 coding DNA: TGTGCCAGCAGGCACAGGGTCGAAGAGACCCAGTACTTC.

The chain has TRBV28 and TRBJ1-5, with TRBD1 identical over 7 bases. CDR1 MDHEN and CDR2 SYDVKM come from the germline V gene. The CDR3 totals 14 residues. Germline trimming cut 6 bases from V and 4 bases from J; bases unmatched to any gene: 6. In nucleotides, the CDR3 is TGTGCCAGCAGAAAAAGGACAGGTAATCAGCCCCAGCATTTT. Its translation is CASRKRTGNQPQHF.

This chain connects TRBV14 to TRBJ2-5; possibly TRBD1 for D (6 bases). V lost 2 bases and J 2 bases, leaving 15 bases between the germline ends. Germline-derived CDR1 and CDR2 are SGHDN and FVKESK. This CDR3 is built from 16 residues. CDR3 nucleotide sequence: TGTGCCAGCAGCCAATTGGACAGCAGCTTACAAGAGACCCAGTACTTC. Protein sequence: CASSQLDSSLQETQYF.

The chain recombines TRBV5-1 with TRBJ2-1; 11 nucleotides match TRBD1. From germline, CDR1 is SGHRS and CDR2 YFSETQ. CDR3 length equals 14 residues. The ends lost 2 bases at V and 8 bases at J; junction bases unmatched: 3. The CDR3 protein is CASSLRTGGHEQFF. The DNA of the CDR3 is TGCGCCAGCAGCTTAAGGACAGGGGGCCATGAGCAGTTCTTC.

The CDR3 nucleotides read TGTGCCAGCAGCCAAGCAGGGGGCAACACCGGGGAGCTGTTTTTT. Its translation is CASSQAGGNTGELFF. The gene calls are TRBV14 and TRBJ2-2, with 8 bases identical to TRBD1. In germline, CDR1 is SGHDN, CDR2 FVKESK. J lost 2 bases, V lost 1 base, and 0 bases had no gene match. The CDR3 runs 15 residues. Together with reference TRBV14 and TRBJ2-2, the CDR3 gives the full variable domain: EAGVTQFPSHSVIEKGQTVTLRCDPISGHDNLYWYRRVMGKEIKFLLHFVKESKQDESGMPNNRFLAERTGGTYSTLKVQPAELEDSGVYFCASSQAGGNTGELFFGEGSRLTVL.

This sequence joins TRBV28 and TRBJ1-5; tentative D call: TRBD1 (5 bases). Germline CDR1 reads MDHEN; CDR2 reads SYDVKM. V was trimmed by 4 bases and J by 4 bases, leaving 11 bases between them. The CDR3 extends over 14 amino acids. CDR3: CASSYSTENQPQHF. In DNA, the CDR3 is TGTGCCAGCAGTTACTCGACAGAAAATCAGCCCCAGCATTTT.

V usage is TRBV2 and J usage is TRBJ2-1; 7 positions agree with TRBD1. The CDR3 spans 14 residues. Trimming took 8 bases from V and 2 from J; bases not matched to a gene: 6. Per the germline V gene, CDR1 is SNHLY and CDR2 is FYNNEI. This CDR3 is CASRDRVPYNEQFF. The CDR3 DNA sequence: TGTGCCAGCCGCGACAGGGTGCCCTACAATGAGCAGTTCTTC.

The V call is TRBV2, the J call TRBJ2-5; 8 bases match TRBD2. Looked up from germline, CDR1 is SNHLY and CDR2 is FYNNEI. The CDR3 is made up of 17 amino acids. V shed 5 bases and J 0 bases; nucleotides not matched to a gene: 11. The CDR3 region is CASSMNSGGGYQETQYF. The CDR3 bases are TGTGCCAGCAGTATGAATAGCGGCGGGGGGTACCAAGAGACCCAGTACTTC. The complete variable domain, with remaining parts taken from reference TRBV2 and TRBJ2-5, reads EPEVTQTPSHQVTQMGQEVILRCVPISNHLYFYWYRQILGQKVEFLVSFYNNEISEKSEIFDDQFSVERPDGSNFTLKIRSTKLEDSAMYFCASSMNSGGGYQETQYFGPGTRLLVL.

This clone occurred once. The junction differs from germline at one of its ends, possibly a read error. V is TRBV5-1 and J is TRBJ2-3, with TRBD2 matching 9 bases. CDR1 and CDR2 from the germline V gene are SGHRS and YFSETQ. There are 17 residues in the CDR3. CDR3 sequence (DNA): TGCGCCAGCAGCTTTTCCCCCCGGGGGACTAGCACAGATACGCGGTATTTT. Its translation is CASSFSPRGTSTDTRYF. The whole variable domain, filled in from reference TRBV5-1 and TRBJ2-3, reads KAGVTQTPRYLIKTRGQQVTLSCSPISGHRSVSWYQQTPGQGLQFLFEYFSETQRNKGNFPGRFSGRQFSNSRSEMNVSTLELGDSALYLCASSFSPRGTSTDTRYFGPGTRLTVL.

The J gene is TRBJ2-5, the V gene TRBV6-5; D call uncertain. V was cut by 2 bases and J by 3 bases, with 10 bases left in between. This CDR3 has 14 residues. Per germline, CDR1 MNHEY and CDR2 SVGAGI. CDR3 residues: CASSYGGPKETQYF. The DNA for the CDR3 is TGTGCCAGCAGTTACGGCGGCCCAAAAGAGACCCAGTACTTC.

This sequence joins TRBV28 and TRBJ1-5; 9 positions match TRBD1. In germline, CDR1 is MDHEN, CDR2 SYDVKM. The junction had 3 bases not matched to a gene; V was cut back by 4 bases and J by 5 bases. The CDR3 loop spans 14 amino acids. This CDR3 is CASSYGQGHQPQHF. The CDR3 DNA is TGTGCCAGCAGTTACGGACAGGGGCATCAGCCCCAGCATTTT.

A few counts support this clone. The chain links TRBV6-5 to TRBJ1-6; D perhaps matches TRBD1 (6 bases). Trimming removed 5 bases at V and 7 bases at J, with 12 bases between. The CDR3 has 14 amino acids. The germline V gene has CDR1 MNHEY and CDR2 SVGAGI. CDR3 region: CASSRQALNSPLHF. DNA of the CDR3: TGTGCCAGCAGTCGACAGGCTTTGAATTCACCCCTCCACTTT.

This chain uses TRBV9 with TRBJ2-2, with D uncertain. CDR1 is SGDLS and CDR2 is YYNGEE in the germline V gene. V shed 0 bases and J shed 4 bases, with 10 bases lying between them. The CDR3 totals 15 residues. As DNA, the CDR3 is TGTGCCAGCAGCGTAGTAGACTCCACCACCGGGGAGCTGTTTTTT. Protein sequence: CASSVVDSTTGELFF.

The genes are TRBV6-5 and TRBJ1-2; a weak D match, TRBD1 (5 bases). CDR1 and CDR2 from the germline V gene are MNHEY and SVGAGI. V gave up 6 bases and J gave up 5 bases, with 10 bases separating them. The CDR3 contains 12 residues. CDR3 bases: TGTGCCAGCAGAGACAGAGGATATGGCTACACCTTC. The encoded protein is CASRDRGYGYTF.

V usage is TRBV28 and J usage is TRBJ1-2; D not resolved. CDR1 is MDHEN, CDR2 SYDVKM, per germline. The CDR3 is 11 residues long. V lost 3 bases and J 8 bases, leaving 7 bases between the germline ends. This chain's CDR3 is CASSLRSGYTF. CDR3 DNA: TGTGCCAGCAGTTTGCGGTCCGGCTACACCTTC.

This clone has a handful of counts. The genes are TRBV19 and TRBJ2-2; 7 bases agree with TRBD1. CDR1 and CDR2 from the germline V gene are LNHDA and SQIVND (reference sequence). CDR3 length: 14 amino acids. With V trimmed by 3 bases and J by 6 bases, 4 bases remained unmatched. This chain's CDR3 is CASSIGTEAGELFF. DNA of the CDR3: TGTGCCAGTAGTATCGGGACAGAGGCCGGGGAGCTGTTTTTT. The full variable domain, in which reference TRBV19 and TRBJ2-2 provide the parts outside the CDR3, is DGGITQSPKYLFRKEGQNVTLSCEQNLNHDAMYWYRQDPGQGLRLIYYSQIVNDFQKGDIAEGYSVSREKKESFPLTVTSAQKNPTAFYLCASSIGTEAGELFFGEGSRLTVL.

The chain joins TRBV11-2 to TRBJ1-4, with 9 bases identical to TRBD1. Germline CDR1 is SGHAT and CDR2 is FQNNGV. The J segment lost 6 bases and the V segment lost 4 bases, leaving 6 bases of the junction unmatched. The CDR3 has 15 amino acids. The CDR3, as DNA: TGTGCCAGCAGCTCTTACCGGGACAGGGATGAAAAACTGTTTTTT. This codes for CASSSYRDRDEKLFF.

V gene TRBV18 combines with J gene TRBJ2-1; TRBD2 aligns across 8 bases. V lost 3 bases, J lost 5 bases, and 6 bases stayed unmatched. CDR3 length equals 15 residues. Germline V CDR1 and CDR2: KGHSH, LQKENI. The CDR3 loop is CASSPATSENNEQFF. The CDR3 nucleotides read TGTGCCAGCTCACCGGCGACTAGCGAGAACAATGAGCAGTTCTTC.